The rows below give T cell receptor beta chains drawn from one sample of a study of technical replicates of blood from a handful of donors. The protocol was immunoSEQ multiplex PCR, while the TCRdb copy is restricted to in-frame clones and leaves out a portion. The sample has 75,000 to 100,000 clones; about 94% are singletons. The sample comprised T cells isolated from PBMCs. These TCRs come from a human donor in good health. Both conserved end residues are part of each CDR3. The D gene is left open where the match is weak. Not all rows give a size; the values are once, few, many and, for expanded clones, a class.

v_gene,abundance,j_gene,d_gene,CDR3aa,CDR3nt
TRBV27,.,TRBJ1-3,.,CASSAWTAGNTIYF,TGTGCCAGCAGTGCTTGGACAGCTGGAAACACCATATATTTT
TRBV19,.,TRBJ2-7,TRBD1,CASSIDGTGSYEQYF,TGTGCCAGTAGTATAGACGGGACAGGGTCCTACGAGCAGTACTTC
TRBV6-5,.,TRBJ2-4,.,CASSAGEIQYF,TGTGCCAGCAGCGCCGGAGAGATTCAGTACTTC
TRBV27,.,TRBJ1-5,.,CASSDLGRNQPQHF,TGTGCCAGCAGTGACTTGGGGAGGAATCAGCCCCAGCATTTT
TRBV5-1,.,TRBJ1-1,.,CASRSGEYTEAFF,TGCGCCAGCAGATCAGGGGAATACACTGAAGCTTTCTTT
TRBV27,.,TRBJ1-1,TRBD1,CASSNGRGLPEAFF,TGTGCCAGCAGTAATGGAAGGGGGCTTCCTGAAGCTTTCTTT
TRBV30,once,TRBJ2-3,.,CAWSLGPGRYF,TGTGCCTGGAGTCTGGGACCCGGGAGGTATTTT
TRBV28,.,TRBJ2-2,TRBD1,CASSPKGQGYTGELFF,TGTGCCAGCAGCCCGAAAGGACAGGGGTACACCGGGGAGCTGTTTTTT
TRBV30,.,TRBJ2-1,TRBD1,CAWSLGDRVSDRQFF,TGTGCCTGGAGTCTGGGGGACAGGGTTTCCGATAGGCAGTTCTTC
TRBV30,.,TRBJ1-3,.,CAWSVLSGDTLNTIYF,TGTGCCTGGAGTGTACTATCAGGGGATACATTGAACACCATATATTTT
TRBV9,.,TRBJ2-3,TRBD2,CASSKPTSPVDTQYF,TGTGCCAGCAGCAAACCGACTAGCCCCGTGGATACGCAGTATTTT
TRBV28,.,TRBJ1-2,.,CASSPTVRYGYTF,TGTGCCAGCAGTCCCACAGTACGGTATGGCTACACCTTC
TRBV19,.,TRBJ1-3,.,CASSIATNSGNTIYF,TGTGCCAGTAGTATCGCGACAAACTCTGGAAACACCATATATTTT
TRBV28,.,TRBJ2-5,.,CASSFHSSAQETQYF,TGTGCCAGCAGTTTCCACTCCAGCGCGCAAGAGACCCAGTACTTC
TRBV2,.,TRBJ2-1,TRBD2,CASSEREREVDEQFF,TGTGCCAGCAGTGAAAGGGAGCGGGAGGTCGATGAGCAGTTCTTC
TRBV9,.,TRBJ2-1,.,CASRGRGGGQQFF,TGTGCCAGCAGGGGAAGAGGAGGAGGCCAGCAGTTCTTC
TRBV11-3,.,TRBJ2-3,TRBD2,CASSLNSGKQYF,TGTGCCAGCAGCTTAAATAGCGGGAAGCAGTATTTT
TRBV4-2,.,TRBJ2-1,.,CASSQVARGFYNEQFF,TGTGCCAGCAGCCAAGTGGCCCGCGGTTTCTACAATGAGCAGTTCTTC
TRBV2,once,TRBJ2-7,.,CASRRLADYEQYF,TGTGCCAGCAGGAGGCTAGCAGACTACGAGCAGTACTTC
TRBV9,.,TRBJ2-7,TRBD2,CASSVEARTSASYEQYF,TGTGCCAGCAGCGTAGAAGCCCGGACTAGCGCGTCCTACGAGCAGTACTTC
TRBV27,.,TRBJ2-7,TRBD1,CASSLGTALSYEQYF,TGTGCCAGCAGTTTAGGGACAGCCCTCTCCTACGAGCAGTACTTC
TRBV7-9,once,TRBJ1-1,.,CASSQDSLEAFF,TGTGCCAGCAGCCAGGACAGCTTAGAAGCTTTCTTT
TRBV4-1,.,TRBJ2-2,TRBD1,CASSHKQGTTGELFF,TGCGCCAGCAGCCATAAACAGGGGACCACCGGGGAGCTGTTTTTT
TRBV7-9,.,TRBJ2-2,.,CASSVETTGELFF,TGTGCCAGCAGCGTGGAGACGACCGGGGAGCTGTTTTTT
TRBV10-3,.,TRBJ2-7,.,CAISEGPYEQYF,TGTGCCATCAGTGAGGGCCCTTACGAGCAGTACTTC
TRBV4-3,.,TRBJ1-3,.,CASSQGGLISGNTIYF,TGCGCCAGCAGCCAAGGAGGACTGATCTCTGGAAACACCATATATTTT
TRBV7-9,.,TRBJ2-2,.,CASSSQQGNTGELFF,TGTGCCAGCAGCTCTCAACAGGGGAACACCGGGGAGCTGTTTTTT
TRBV19,once,TRBJ2-3,TRBD1,CASTHGQGRGTDTQYF,TGTGCCAGTACCCACGGACAGGGGAGAGGCACAGATACGCAGTATTTT
TRBV21-1,once,TRBJ1-1,.,CASSKASKRMNTEAFF,TGTGCCAGCAGCAAAGCATCTAAGCGAATGAACACTGAAGCTTTCTTT
TRBV27,.,TRBJ2-7,TRBD2,CASRLTSGSYEQYF,TGTGCCAGCAGACTTACTAGCGGTTCCTACGAGCAGTACTTC
TRBV19,.,TRBJ2-7,TRBD2,CASSTREPSYEQYF,TGTGCCAGTAGTACGCGGGAGCCGTCCTACGAGCAGTACTTC
TRBV4-1,.,TRBJ1-2,.,CASSQFFPQKGYGYTF,TGCGCCAGCAGCCAGTTCTTCCCCCAGAAGGGGTATGGCTACACCTTC
TRBV11-1,.,TRBJ2-7,.,CASSLGGGYEQYF,TGTGCCAGCAGCTTAGGAGGGGGCTACGAGCAGTACTTC
TRBV7-8,.,TRBJ1-2,.,CASSLGEGLDYGYTF,TGTGCCAGCAGCTTAGGGGAGGGACTAGACTATGGCTACACCTTC
TRBV4-2,.,TRBJ2-7,.,CASSQEAVRTYEQYF,TGTGCCAGCAGCCAAGAAGCTGTACGAACCTACGAGCAGTACTTC
TRBV2,.,TRBJ2-7,.,CASRSGLTTYEQYF,TGTGCCAGCAGGAGTGGACTTACAACCTACGAGCAGTACTTC
TRBV27,once,TRBJ2-2,TRBD2,CASSFGGDTGELFF,TGTGCCAGCAGTTTCGGGGGGGACACCGGGGAGCTGTTTTTT